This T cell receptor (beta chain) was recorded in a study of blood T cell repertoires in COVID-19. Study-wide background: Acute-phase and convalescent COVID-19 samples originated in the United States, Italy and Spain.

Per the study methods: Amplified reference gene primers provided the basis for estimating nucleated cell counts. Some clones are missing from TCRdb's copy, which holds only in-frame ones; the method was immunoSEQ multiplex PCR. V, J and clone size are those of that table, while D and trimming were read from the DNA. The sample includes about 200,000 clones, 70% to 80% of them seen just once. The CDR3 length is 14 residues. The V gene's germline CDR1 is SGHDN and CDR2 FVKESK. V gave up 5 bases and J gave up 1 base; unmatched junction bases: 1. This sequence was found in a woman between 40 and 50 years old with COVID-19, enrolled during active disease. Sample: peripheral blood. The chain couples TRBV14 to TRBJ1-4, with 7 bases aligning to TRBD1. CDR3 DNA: TGTGCCAGCAGCTACAGGGGAACTAATGAAAAACTGTTTTTT. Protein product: CASSYRGTNEKLFF.